Listed here are 10 T cell receptor beta chains from one sample, sequenced in a study of CD8+ T cells in alopecia areata. Isolated RNA was reverse transcribed into cDNA used as the sequencing template. Profiling relied on immunoSEQ multiplex PCR, and the TCRdb table lists in-frame clones only, not all of them. The sample includes about 150,000 clones, over 80% of them seen just once. The sequencing here drew on CD8+ T cells sorted from blood, taken at week 0. The receptors derive from a human donor with alopecia areata.

This clone has more than one count but fewer than ten. The rearrangement uses TRBV27 and TRBJ2-1, with 12 bases lining up with TRBD2. The germline V gene encodes CDR1 MNHEY and CDR2 SMNVEV (reference sequence). CDR3 length: 15 residues. V lost 5 bases and J lost 9; bases outside the gene matches: 8. CDR3 coding DNA: TGTGCCAGCAGTAAGCTAGCGGGAGGGGATCTTGAGCAGTTCTTC. Translation: CASSKLAGGDLEQFF.

CDR3 DNA: TGTGCCAGCAGTGAAGCGTGGCAGGGATCCTACGAGCAGTACTTC. Its translation is CASSEAWQGSYEQYF. The rearrangement links TRBV2 to TRBJ2-7, with a possible D match to TRBD1 (5 bases). CDR1 and CDR2 (germline): SNHLY, FYNNEI. V was trimmed by 0 bases and J by 1 base, leaving 10 bases between them. The CDR3 is made up of 15 amino acids.

The rearrangement links TRBV29-1 to TRBJ2-2; tentative D call: TRBD1 (5 bases). V was pared by 1 base and J by 6 bases, with 9 bases between. The CDR3 covers 13 residues. Germline CDR1 is SQVTM and CDR2 is ANQGSEA. The CDR3 DNA follows: TGCAGCGTTGAAGTCCAGGGTCCCGGGGAGCTGTTTTTT. Protein sequence: CSVEVQGPGELFF.

Remarks on this clone: The same CDR3 can be traced to other DNA sequences in this sample. CDR3 nucleotides: TGTGCCAGCAGCCTCGGACAGGGGACTGAAGCTTTCTTT. Its protein product is CASSLGQGTEAFF. V is TRBV11-2 and J is TRBJ1-1; 9 bases match TRBD1. The germline V gene encodes CDR1 SGHAT and CDR2 FQNNGV. The CDR3 length is 13 residues. The ends lost 5 bases at V and 5 bases at J; junction bases unmatched: 3.

Comments on this clone: Other DNA sequences in this specimen translate into the identical CDR3. The chain recombines TRBV6-6 with TRBJ2-7; D is uncertain. This CDR3 contains 13 residues. The germline gives CDR1 MNHNY, CDR2 SVGAGI (reference sequence). The V gene lost 0 bases and the J gene lost 2 bases, with 5 bases spanning the gap. The CDR3 DNA reads TGTGCCAGCAGTTACTCAACGACCTACGAGCAGTACTTC. This translates into CASSYSTTYEQYF.

The rearrangement links TRBV6-5 to TRBJ2-7, with 8 nucleotides matching TRBD1. Germline V gives CDR1 MNHEY, CDR2 SVGAGI. The CDR3 runs to 14 residues. Losses at the gene ends were 2 bases for V and 2 bases for J; bases not matched to a gene: 2. The CDR3 DNA reads TGTGCCAGCAGTTACGGGACAGGTACCTACGAGCAGTACTTC. Its protein is CASSYGTGTYEQYF.

This rearrangement joins TRBV29-1 to TRBJ2-2; TRBD2 matches at 7 bases. Germline V gives CDR1 SQVTM, CDR2 ANQGSEA. The CDR3 consists of 13 residues. After removal of 7 bases from V and 2 bases from J, the junction contained 4 bases not matched to a gene. Written as DNA, the CDR3 is TGCAGCGCTGAGCGGGGTAACACCGGGGAGCTGTTTTTT. This sequence encodes CSAERGNTGELFF.

The V and J genes are TRBV6-1 and TRBJ1-5; tentatively, D is TRBD1 (5 bases). The CDR3 length is 13 residues. Germline-derived CDR1 and CDR2 are MNHNS and SASEGT. V was pared by 6 bases and J by 3 bases, with 9 bases between. The CDR3 region is CASSSGYNQPQHF. The CDR3 DNA reads as TGTGCCAGCAGCTCAGGGTACAATCAGCCCCAGCATTTT.

Only a few counts were recorded for this clone. The V gene is TRBV11-2, the J gene TRBJ2-3, with 9 bases matching TRBD2. This CDR3 region has 17 residues. J gave up 0 bases and V 2 bases, and 6 bases lay outside the gene matches. Germline-derived CDR1 and CDR2 are SGHAT and FQNNGV. In nucleotides, the CDR3 is TGTGCCAGCAGCTTATACGGGCGGGGGGGAAGCACAGATACGCAGTATTTT. Encoded protein: CASSLYGRGGSTDTQYF.

The J gene is TRBJ2-7, the V gene TRBV6-5; 8 bases align to TRBD1. V was clipped by 0 bases and J by 6 bases; unmatched bases: 4. This CDR3 contains 14 residues. CDR1 is MNHEY and CDR2 is SVGAGI in the germline V gene. The CDR3 region is CASSYSTQGAEQYF. As DNA, the CDR3 is TGTGCCAGCAGTTACTCGACGCAGGGGGCCGAGCAGTACTTC.